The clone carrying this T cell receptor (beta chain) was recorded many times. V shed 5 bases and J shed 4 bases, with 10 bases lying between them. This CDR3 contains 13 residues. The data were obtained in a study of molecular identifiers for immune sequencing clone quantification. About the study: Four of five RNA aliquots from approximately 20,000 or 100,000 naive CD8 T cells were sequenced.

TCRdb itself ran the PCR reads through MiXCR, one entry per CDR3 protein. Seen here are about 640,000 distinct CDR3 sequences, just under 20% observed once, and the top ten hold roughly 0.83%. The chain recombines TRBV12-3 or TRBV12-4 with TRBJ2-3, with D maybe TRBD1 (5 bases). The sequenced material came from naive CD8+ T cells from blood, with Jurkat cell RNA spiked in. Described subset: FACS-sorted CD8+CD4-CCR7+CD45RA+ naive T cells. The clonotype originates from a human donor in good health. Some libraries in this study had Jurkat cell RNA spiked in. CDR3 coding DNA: TGTGCCAGCAGTCCCCGACAGTCAGATACGCAGTATTTT. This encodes CASSPRQSDTQYF.